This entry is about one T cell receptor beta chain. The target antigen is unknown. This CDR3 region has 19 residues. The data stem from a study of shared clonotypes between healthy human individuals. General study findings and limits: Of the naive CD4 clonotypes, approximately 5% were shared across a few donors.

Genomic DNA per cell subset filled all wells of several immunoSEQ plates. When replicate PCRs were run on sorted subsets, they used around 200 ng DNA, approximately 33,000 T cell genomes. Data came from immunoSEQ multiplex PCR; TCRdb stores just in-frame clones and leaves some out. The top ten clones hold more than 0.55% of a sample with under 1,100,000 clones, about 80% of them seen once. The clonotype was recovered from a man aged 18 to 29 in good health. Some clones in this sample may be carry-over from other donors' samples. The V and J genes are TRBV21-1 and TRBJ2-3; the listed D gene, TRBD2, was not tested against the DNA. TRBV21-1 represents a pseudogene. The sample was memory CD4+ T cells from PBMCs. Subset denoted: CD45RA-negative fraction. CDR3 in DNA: TGTGCCAGCAGCACTCCCGGGACTAGCGGGACGTCCTGCACAGATACGCAGTATTTT. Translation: CASSTPGTSGTSCTDTQYF.